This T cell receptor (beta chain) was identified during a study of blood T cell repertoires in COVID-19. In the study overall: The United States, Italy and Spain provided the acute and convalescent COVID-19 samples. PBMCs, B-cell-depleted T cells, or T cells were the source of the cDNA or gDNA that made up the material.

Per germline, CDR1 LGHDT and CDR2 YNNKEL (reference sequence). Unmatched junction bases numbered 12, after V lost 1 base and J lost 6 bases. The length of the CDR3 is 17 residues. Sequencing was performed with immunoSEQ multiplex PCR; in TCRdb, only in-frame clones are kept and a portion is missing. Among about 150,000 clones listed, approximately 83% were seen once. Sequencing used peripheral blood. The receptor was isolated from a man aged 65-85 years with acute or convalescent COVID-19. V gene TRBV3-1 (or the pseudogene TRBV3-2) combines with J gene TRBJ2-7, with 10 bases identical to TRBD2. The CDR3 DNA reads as TGTGCCAGCAGCCAAGGCCCTCCTAGCGGGAGCCTCTCCGAGCAGTACTTC. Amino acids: CASSQGPPSGSLSEQYF.